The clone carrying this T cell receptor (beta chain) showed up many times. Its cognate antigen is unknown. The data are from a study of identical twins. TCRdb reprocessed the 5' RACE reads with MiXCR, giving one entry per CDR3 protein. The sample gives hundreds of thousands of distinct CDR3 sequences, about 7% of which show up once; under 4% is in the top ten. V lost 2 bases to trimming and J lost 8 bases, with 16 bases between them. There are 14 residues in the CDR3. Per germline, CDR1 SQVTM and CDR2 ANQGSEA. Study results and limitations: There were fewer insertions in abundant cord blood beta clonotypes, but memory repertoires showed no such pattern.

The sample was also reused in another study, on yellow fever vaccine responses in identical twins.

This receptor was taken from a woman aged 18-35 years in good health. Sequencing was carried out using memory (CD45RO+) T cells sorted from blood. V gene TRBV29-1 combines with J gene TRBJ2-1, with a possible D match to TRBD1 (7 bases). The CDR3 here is CSVETGRGVHEQFF. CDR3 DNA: TGCAGCGTTGAAACGGGCAGGGGGGTGCATGAGCAGTTCTTC.